A single sample is the source of the 12 T cell receptor beta chains below, sequenced in a study of cytomegalovirus exposure and HLA in healthy donors. Primers: 60 Vbeta forward and 13 Jbeta reverse. Generated by immunoSEQ multiplex PCR, the TCRdb table keeps only in-frame clones and is missing some. The table shows nearly 200,000 clones, with 75% to 80% occurring only once. Specimen: PBMCs. These receptors all come from a woman aged 25 to 39 in good health and CMV-seropositive.

The table lists this clone with a few counts. The chain employs TRBV7-9 and TRBJ2-2; TRBD2 matches 7 bases. Germline V CDR1 and CDR2: SEHNR, FQNEAQ (reference sequence). The J segment lost 1 base and the V segment lost 4 bases, leaving 3 bases of the junction unmatched. This CDR3 region has 15 residues. The CDR3 region is CASSYWGGNTGELFF. The CDR3 DNA sequence: TGTGCCAGCAGCTACTGGGGGGGGAACACCGGGGAGCTGTTTTTT.

This chain links TRBV9 with TRBJ1-1; maybe TRBD1 (6 bases). V was clipped by 4 bases and J by 7 bases, with 17 bases between them. The CDR3 spans 14 residues. CDR1 and CDR2 from the germline V gene are SGDLS and YYNGEE. The CDR3 DNA sequence: TGTGCCAGCAGCCCAGGGGAGAGGGACAATGAAGCTTTCTTT. This codes for CASSPGERDNEAFF. The variable domain in full, completed from reference TRBV9 and TRBJ1-1, reads DSGVTQTPKHLITATGQRVTLRCSPRSGDLSVYWYQQSLDQGLQFLIQYYNGEERAKGNILERFSAQQFPDLHSELNLSSLELGDSALYFCASSPGERDNEAFFGQGTRLTVV.

This chain connects TRBV28 to TRBJ2-3; 8 bases fit TRBD2. Trimming removed 5 bases from V and 2 bases from J; junction bases left unmatched: 6. Germline CDR1 and CDR2: MDHEN and SYDVKM. CDR3 length equals 15 residues. CDR3: CASSGLAGFTDTQYF. The CDR3 region has the DNA TGTGCCAGCAGTGGGCTAGCGGGTTTCACAGATACGCAGTATTTT.

For this clone: This same CDR3 is encoded by further DNA sequences in the sample. The genes are TRBV7-3 and TRBJ2-5; 12 nucleotides agree with TRBD2. V lost 9 bases and J lost 5; bases outside the gene matches: 7. CDR3 length: 14 amino acids. Germline V lookup: CDR1 SGHTA, CDR2 FQGTGA. CDR3 sequence: CASSMTSGSETQYF. The DNA for the CDR3 is TGTGCCAGTAGCATGACTAGCGGGAGTGAGACCCAGTACTTC.

The rearrangement joins TRBV5-1 to TRBJ2-3; D might be TRBD1 (6 bases). The V gene lost 9 bases and the J gene lost 2 bases, with 19 bases spanning the gap. This CDR3 has 15 amino acids. CDR1 is SGHRS and CDR2 is YFSETQ in the germline V gene. CDR3 sequence reads: CATAPGQTNTDTQYF. In nucleotides, the CDR3 is TGCGCCACCGCTCCCGGACAGACTAACACAGATACGCAGTATTTT.

This chain joins TRBV2 and TRBJ2-7, with TRBD2 matching 12 bases. Germline trimming cut 6 bases from V and 0 bases from J; bases unmatched to any gene: 3. Per germline, CDR1 SNHLY and CDR2 FYNNEI. CDR3 length: 15 amino acids. CDR3 sequence reads: CASRPTSGSSYEQYF. Written as DNA, the CDR3 is TGTGCCAGCAGACCGACTAGCGGGAGCTCCTACGAGCAGTACTTC.

This chain uses TRBV25-1 with TRBJ2-7; no firm D call. CDR1 MGHDK and CDR2 SYGVNS come from the germline V gene. Trimming removed 8 bases from V and 6 bases from J, with 11 bases in between. The CDR3 contains 11 residues. This CDR3 reads CASGPAAEQYF. In nucleotides, the CDR3 is TGTGCCAGCGGGCCGGCAGCCGAGCAGTACTTC.

This clone was detected once. V is TRBV18 and J is TRBJ2-1, with 8 bases fitting TRBD2. Germline-derived CDR1 and CDR2 are KGHSH and LQKENI. After removal of 2 bases from V and 8 bases from J, the junction contained 5 bases not matched to a gene. The CDR3 runs to 14 residues. The chain's CDR3 is CASSPSGGRDEQFF. The CDR3 DNA sequence: TGTGCCAGCTCACCAAGCGGGGGAAGGGATGAGCAGTTCTTC.

The V call is TRBV5-1, the J call TRBJ2-3; 7 bases are a match to TRBD2. Germline CDR1 and CDR2: SGHRS and YFSETQ. V lost 4 bases and J lost 6; bases outside the gene matches: 8. This CDR3 comprises 14 residues. The CDR3 loop reads CASSGGRAGDTQYF. For the CDR3, the DNA is TGCGCCAGCAGCGGAGGGAGGGCCGGGGATACGCAGTATTTT.

The chain joins TRBV27 to TRBJ2-7, with D tentatively TRBD1 (5 bases). V lost 2 bases and J lost 5, with 13 bases in between. Germline V gene sequence: CDR1 MNHEY, CDR2 SMNVEV (reference sequence). This CDR3 has 14 residues. CDR3 coding DNA: TGTGCCAGCAGTTTAGGTTTTTTAGGGGACGAGCAGTACTTC. Its protein product is CASSLGFLGDEQYF.

V and J are TRBV5-3 and TRBJ2-1, with 8 bases that match TRBD2. TRBV5-3 is sorted into the ORF group, with uncertain function. V was pared by 2 bases and J by 6 bases, with 7 bases of the junction left unmatched. The CDR3 runs 15 residues. The CDR3 sequence: CARSLLAEDPNEQFF. In nucleotides, the CDR3 is TGTGCCAGAAGCTTACTAGCGGAGGACCCCAATGAGCAGTTCTTC.

V is TRBV4-1 and J is TRBJ1-2; 7 nucleotides align to TRBD1. Germline values: CDR1 MGHRA, CDR2 YSYEKL. V was pared by 6 bases and J by 9 bases, with 13 bases of the junction left unmatched. The CDR3 totals 14 residues. The CDR3, as DNA: TGCGCCAGCAGTCCTAGACAGGGACCCAGCCGCTACACCTTC. Translating gives CASSPRQGPSRYTF.